A single sample is the source of the 15 T cell receptor beta chains below, sequenced in a study of identical twins. TCRdb reanalysed the 5' RACE reads using MiXCR and keeps one entry per CDR3 protein. The table shows a few hundred thousand distinct CDR3 sequences, with around 9.6% occurring only once. The data also belong to a second study, concerning yellow fever vaccine responses in identical twins.

Sequencing input: PBMCs. The receptor source for this set is a woman aged 18 to 35 in good health.

This clonotype has just a few counts. V and J are TRBV6-2 or TRBV6-3 and TRBJ2-1; either TRBD1 or TRBD2 may supply D (5 bases each). This CDR3 region has 12 residues. The germline V gene encodes CDR1 MNHEY and CDR2 SVGEGT. V dropped 10 bases and J dropped 4 bases, with 11 bases sitting between them. The chain's CDR3 is CATTWGYNEQFF. The CDR3 bases are TGTGCCACCACCTGGGGGTACAATGAGCAGTTCTTC.

The gene calls are TRBV6-2 or TRBV6-3 and TRBJ2-7; no clear D. CDR1 and CDR2 (germline): MNHEY, SVGEGT. There are 15 residues in the CDR3. Trimming took off 5 bases at V and 2 bases at J, with 16 bases between the two ends. CDR3 nucleotides: TGTGCCAGCAGTCAATTACTTCCTTCAGCCTACGAGCAGTACTTC. Its translation is CASSQLLPSAYEQYF.

This clonotype has only a few counts. The genes are TRBV6-2 or TRBV6-3 and TRBJ2-1, with D uncertain. Trimming removed 2 bases at V and 0 bases at J, with 8 bases between. CDR3 length equals 15 residues. The V gene's germline CDR1 is MNHEY and CDR2 SVGEGT. This CDR3 is CASSYVLSSYNEQFF. The CDR3 DNA sequence: TGTGCCAGCAGTTACGTTCTTAGCTCCTACAATGAGCAGTTCTTC.

This clonotype appeared many times. The chain is built from TRBV5-1 and TRBJ1-1; D ambiguous. Germline V CDR1 and CDR2: SGHRS, YFSETQ. The CDR3 consists of 15 residues. The germline V and J ends were trimmed by 0 bases and 2 bases, with 11 bases remaining between them. CDR3: CASSLEFGLNTEAFF. The DNA of the CDR3 is TGCGCCAGCAGCTTGGAGTTTGGGCTAAACACTGAAGCTTTCTTT.

This clonotype was counted at least ten times. This chain connects TRBV12-3 or TRBV12-4 to TRBJ2-1, with 8 bases aligning to TRBD1. There are 15 residues in the CDR3. The junction had 9 bases not matched to a gene; V was cut back by 5 bases and J by 6 bases. The CDR3 sequence: CASSVRDRYPNEQFF. The DNA for the CDR3 is TGTGCCAGCAGTGTCCGGGACAGGTACCCCAATGAGCAGTTCTTC.

DNA of the CDR3: TGTGCCAGTAGTAAGTCTATCCAGGGCCGGGGAGAGACCCAGTACTTC. It yields the protein CASSKSIQGRGETQYF. The J gene is TRBJ2-5, the V gene TRBV19; tentatively, D is TRBD1 or TRBD2 (5 bases each). Germline CDR1 reads LNHDA; CDR2 reads SQIVND (reference sequence). The CDR3 has 16 amino acids. Trimming removed 4 bases at V and 4 bases at J, with 19 bases between.

V is TRBV24-1 and J is TRBJ1-2; D is possibly TRBD1 (5 bases). Germline V gives CDR1 KGHDR, CDR2 SFDVKD. V lost 5 bases, J lost 10 bases, and 16 bases lay in between. The CDR3 loop spans 13 amino acids. The CDR3 DNA is TGTGCCACCAGTGGCCCCCGACAGCAAGCCTACACCTTC. Protein sequence: CATSGPRQQAYTF.

The chain links TRBV6-2 or TRBV6-3 to TRBJ2-5; 10 bases map to TRBD2. This CDR3 comprises 18 residues. The germline gives CDR1 MNHEY, CDR2 SVGEGT. Germline trimming cut 0 bases from V and 2 bases from J; bases unmatched to any gene: 9. The CDR3 nucleotides are TGTGCCAGCAGTTACTCCCTGGCTAGCGGGAGACGGCAAGAGACCCAGTACTTC. It is translated as CASSYSLASGRRQETQYF.

V and J are TRBV4-1 and TRBJ2-6; no firm D call. This CDR3 is built from 15 residues. Trimming shortened V by 1 base and J by 0 bases, and 4 bases separated the two germline ends. CDR1 and CDR2 (germline): MGHRA, YSYEKL. CDR3 nucleotide sequence: TGCGCCAGCAGCCAAGGGCGCTCTGGGGCCAACGTCCTGACTTTC. Its translation is CASSQGRSGANVLTF.

This clonotype was recorded many times. The chain recombines TRBV6-2 or TRBV6-3 with TRBJ2-2; the D gene is possibly TRBD1 (6 bases). The CDR3 has 15 residues. V was cut by 6 bases and J by 1 base, with 12 bases left in between. Germline loops: CDR1 MNHEY, CDR2 SVGEGT. CDR3 protein: CASSPVRGNTGELFF. In DNA, the CDR3 is TGTGCCAGCAGCCCCGTCAGGGGGAACACCGGGGAGCTGTTTTTT.

The chain has TRBV20-1 and TRBJ2-2; 8 positions match TRBD2. Germline V lookup: CDR1 DFQATT, CDR2 SNEGSKA (reference sequence). The V segment lost 3 bases and the J segment 4 bases; nucleotides outside the gene matches: 10. This CDR3 has 16 residues. The CDR3 nucleotides read TGCAGTGCTAGTCCCCCGGGGGCGGGAGGCACCGGGGAGCTGTTTTTT. It encodes CSASPPGAGGTGELFF.

The gene calls are TRBV20-1 and TRBJ2-3, with a tentative D call TRBD2 (7 bases). The V gene lost 1 base and the J gene lost 4 bases, with 9 bases spanning the gap. Germline V gene lookup returns CDR1 DFQATT and CDR2 SNEGSKA (reference sequence). The CDR3 loop spans 13 amino acids. CDR3 coding DNA: TGCAGTGCTAGAGCGGGGGGCCCAGATACGCAGTATTTT. Amino acid sequence: CSARAGGPDTQYF.

A few counts support this clonotype. This rearrangement joins TRBV7-9 to TRBJ2-7; 7 bases are shared with TRBD1. CDR1 is SEHNR, CDR2 FQNEAQ, per germline (reference sequence). CDR3 length equals 15 residues. Trimming removed 2 bases from V and 1 base from J; junction bases left unmatched: 5. The CDR3 bases are TGTGCCAGCAGCTTAAGGGACAGACCGTCCTACGAGCAGTACTTC. Protein product: CASSLRDRPSYEQYF.

V and J are TRBV12-3 or TRBV12-4 and TRBJ2-1; D could derive from TRBD1 or TRBD2 (8 bases each). V gave up 5 bases and J gave up 5 bases, with 31 bases separating them. The CDR3 loop spans 20 amino acids. CDR3: CASSVYRDRILRAGDNEQFF. CDR3 coding DNA: TGTGCCAGCAGTGTGTACCGGGACAGGATTCTACGAGCGGGGGACAATGAGCAGTTCTTC.

This clonotype was recorded many times. The CDR3 region is CATSDHDRREGYTF. The CDR3 nucleotides are TGTGCCACCAGTGATCATGACAGACGAGAGGGCTACACCTTC. V usage is TRBV24-1 and J usage is TRBJ1-2, with a tentative D call TRBD1 (5 bases). V was cut by 3 bases and J by 8 bases, with 15 bases left in between. In germline, CDR1 is KGHDR, CDR2 SFDVKD. The CDR3 loop spans 14 amino acids.